The next 27 T cell receptor beta chains were all read from a single sample in a study of graft-versus-host responses after intestinal transplantation. No antigen has been identified for these receptors. Repertoires were generated with immunoSEQ multiplex PCR, while TCRdb's copy carries only in-frame clones and drops some. The sample shows roughly 100,000 clones, 80% to 95% of them seen only once. This material consisted of unstimulated CD8+ T cells sorted from spleen or lymph node cells, taken before transplant. These receptors all stem from a human donor who was the organ donor for an intestinal transplant.

V gene TRBV7-9 combines with J gene TRBJ2-3; D possibly corresponds to TRBD1 (7 bases). CDR3 length: 18 amino acids. From germline, CDR1 is SEHNR and CDR2 FQNEAQ (reference sequence). Trimming stripped 2 bases from V and 5 bases from J, with 23 bases between. CDR3 sequence (DNA): TGTGCCAGCAGCTTACCACTACAGGGGCTAAAGGAGGGAGATACGCAGTATTTT. It encodes CASSLPLQGLKEGDTQYF.

This clone has only one observation. This chain connects TRBV10-1 to TRBJ1-2; TRBD1 might be the D (6 bases). V dropped 0 bases and J dropped 5 bases, with 16 bases sitting between them. This CDR3 has 16 amino acids. Germline CDR1 is WNHNN and CDR2 is SYGVQD (reference sequence). CDR3 DNA: TGCGCCAGCAGTGAGTCGCCTGGACAGAGACCTTATGGCTACACCTTC. It is translated as CASSESPGQRPYGYTF.

The chain combines TRBV7-9 with TRBJ1-4, with D hard to call. The CDR3 loop spans 14 amino acids. Trimming left V 5 bases short and J 0 bases short, with 7 bases between. Germline V gives CDR1 SEHNR, CDR2 FQNEAQ (reference sequence). This CDR3 is CASSAMATNEKLFF. In DNA form, the CDR3 reads TGTGCCAGCAGCGCGATGGCAACTAATGAAAAACTGTTTTTT.

The genes are TRBV6-1 and TRBJ2-3; D uncertain. The CDR3 spans 16 residues. V was shortened by 2 bases and J by 2 bases, with 14 bases between the two germline ends. Per germline, CDR1 MNHNS and CDR2 SASEGT. The CDR3 loop reads CASSEWAPFPTDTQYF. The DNA of the CDR3 is TGTGCCAGCAGTGAATGGGCACCTTTTCCCACAGATACGCAGTATTTT.

The chain couples TRBV27 to TRBJ2-1; 12 nucleotides line up with TRBD2. This CDR3 is 15 amino acids long. Germline CDR1 and CDR2: MNHEY and SMNVEV (reference sequence). Losses at the gene ends were 4 bases for V and 4 bases for J; bases not matched to a gene: 2. CDR3 loop: CASSYGLAGYNEQFF. CDR3 in DNA: TGTGCCAGCAGTTACGGACTAGCGGGGTACAATGAGCAGTTCTTC.

The gene calls are TRBV7-2 and TRBJ2-4; D is unclear. This CDR3 spans 13 amino acids. Germline V CDR1 and CDR2: SGHTA, FQGNSA. V lost 1 base, J lost 6 bases, and 7 bases lay in between. The CDR3 loop reads CASSLVVGNIQYF. CDR3 nucleotides: TGTGCCAGCAGCTTAGTTGTCGGAAACATTCAGTACTTC.

V is TRBV10-1 and J is TRBJ2-5; a possible D gene is TRBD2 (5 bases). Germline-derived CDR1 and CDR2 are WNHNN and SYGVQD (reference sequence). V shed 2 bases and J shed 4 bases, with 11 bases lying between them. CDR3 length: 14 amino acids. The CDR3 spells CASSEITSGETQYF. The CDR3 nucleotides read TGCGCCAGCAGTGAGATAACTAGTGGAGAGACCCAGTACTTC.

The J gene is TRBJ1-1, the V gene TRBV13; 8 nucleotides align to TRBD1. The germline CDR1 and CDR2 sequences are PRHDT and FYEKMQ (reference sequence). The V gene end was trimmed by 2 bases and the J gene end by 0 bases; junction bases not matched to a gene: 23. The CDR3 is made up of 22 amino acids. CDR3 region: CASSLYGQGATGRNWMNTEAFF. CDR3 DNA: TGTGCCAGCAGCTTATATGGCCAGGGGGCAACGGGACGGAATTGGATGAACACTGAAGCTTTCTTT.

The chain has TRBV9 and TRBJ1-2; 10 bases match TRBD1. Trimming at V came to 7 bases and at J to 8 bases, leaving 14 bases not matched to a gene. This CDR3 spans 15 amino acids. The germline V gene encodes CDR1 SGDLS and CDR2 YYNGEE. This chain's CDR3 is CASGVPGQGSRGYTF. The CDR3 region has the DNA TGTGCCAGCGGGGTCCCGGGACAGGGGTCGCGCGGCTACACCTTC.

The chain is built from TRBV6-5 and TRBJ1-5; D ambiguous. With 6 bases removed from V and 1 base from J, the gap between germline ends came to 13 bases. Germline V gene data show CDR1 as MNHEY and CDR2 as SVGAGI. This CDR3 spans 15 amino acids. The CDR3 here is CASSPLTESNQPQHF. The CDR3 DNA reads as TGTGCCAGCAGCCCCCTTACAGAAAGCAATCAGCCCCAGCATTTT.

DNA for the CDR3: TGTGCCACCAGCACCAGACTAGCGGGTGACAATGAGCAGTTCTTC. Amino acids: CATSTRLAGDNEQFF. The rearrangement joins TRBV15 to TRBJ2-1, with 10 bases lining up with TRBD2. The CDR3 spans 15 residues. V gave up 4 bases and J gave up 5 bases; unmatched junction bases: 5. Per germline, CDR1 LNHNV and CDR2 YYDKDF (reference sequence).

The V call is TRBV2, the J call TRBJ1-5; TRBD1 matches at 8 bases. This CDR3 region has 13 residues. Germline CDR1 is SNHLY and CDR2 is FYNNEI. With V trimmed by 8 bases and J by 3 bases, 3 bases remained unmatched. The CDR3 DNA reads as TGTGCCAGCGCGGACAGGGTCAATCAGCCCCAGCATTTT. It encodes CASADRVNQPQHF.

This chain uses TRBV18 with TRBJ1-2, with D possibly TRBD1 on 5 matching bases. This CDR3 has 14 amino acids. From germline, CDR1 is KGHSH and CDR2 LQKENI. Deletions cut 0 bases from V and 5 bases from J, with 10 bases between. CDR3 in DNA: TGTGCCAGCTCACCACCGGGGCATGCTTATGGCTACACCTTC. Amino acids: CASSPPGHAYGYTF. The full variable domain, with the rest looked up from reference TRBV18 and TRBJ1-2, is NAGVMQNPRHLVRRRGQEARLRCSPMKGHSHVYWYRQLPEEGLKFMVYLQKENIIDESGMPKERFSAEFPKEGPSILRIQQVVRGDSAAYFCASSPPGHAYGYTFGSGTRLTVV.

This rearrangement joins TRBV5-1 to TRBJ2-1; tentative D call: TRBD2 (6 bases). V shed 1 base and J shed 3 bases, with 8 bases lying between them. This CDR3 region has 14 residues. Germline CDR1 reads SGHRS; CDR2 reads YFSETQ. The CDR3 loop is CASSLRDFYNEQFF. DNA of the CDR3: TGCGCCAGCAGCTTGAGGGACTTCTACAATGAGCAGTTCTTC.

The rearrangement links TRBV30 to TRBJ1-6; the D gene is possibly TRBD1 (5 bases). V dropped 0 bases and J dropped 0 bases, with 9 bases sitting between them. The V gene's germline CDR1 is GTSNPN and CDR2 SVGIG (reference sequence). There are 16 residues in the CDR3. The CDR3 reads CAWSVQAVSYNSPLHF. The CDR3 nucleotides are TGTGCCTGGAGTGTACAGGCTGTCTCCTATAATTCACCCCTCCACTTT.

The gene calls are TRBV19 and TRBJ2-7; TRBD1 matches at 9 bases. This CDR3 is built from 14 residues. Trimming cost V 5 bases and J 1 base; bases outside gene matches: 3. Germline lookup yields CDR1 LNHDA and CDR2 SQIVND (reference sequence). The CDR3 is CASSSGTGSYEQYF. CDR3 in DNA: TGTGCCAGTAGTTCCGGGACAGGGTCCTACGAGCAGTACTTC.

The sample holds one count of this clone. The chain employs TRBV13 and TRBJ2-1; D may be TRBD1 (5 bases). This CDR3 contains 14 residues. Trimming pared 2 bases from V and 0 bases from J, leaving 5 bases between. CDR1 is PRHDT and CDR2 is FYEKMQ in the germline V gene (reference sequence). CDR3 loop: CASSLQGSYNEQFF. In DNA form, the CDR3 reads TGTGCCAGCAGCTTACAGGGCTCCTACAATGAGCAGTTCTTC.

The chain has TRBV11-2 and TRBJ2-5; TRBD2 aligns across 10 bases. Trimming took 4 bases from V and 5 from J; bases not matched to a gene: 7. CDR1 SGHAT and CDR2 FQNNGV come from the germline V gene. The CDR3 contains 15 residues. This CDR3 reads CASSYDLAGAETQYF. The CDR3 DNA reads TGTGCCAGCAGCTACGACCTAGCGGGGGCGGAGACCCAGTACTTC.

In DNA form, the CDR3 reads TGCGCCAGCAGCTTGGGTGGGCGTACTGAAGCTTTCTTT. This codes for CASSLGGRTEAFF. The genes are TRBV5-1 and TRBJ1-1; no definite D call. Per germline, CDR1 SGHRS and CDR2 YFSETQ. The CDR3 covers 13 residues. V lost 0 bases, J lost 5 bases, and 8 bases lay in between.

The DNA of the CDR3 is TGCGCCAGCAGCTTGGACGTTGCGGGAGCAGGCTACGAGCAGTACTTC. The encoded protein is CASSLDVAGAGYEQYF. The chain recombines TRBV5-1 with TRBJ2-7, with 7 bases lining up with TRBD2. V lost 0 bases, J lost 3 bases, and 9 bases stayed unmatched. CDR1 is SGHRS, CDR2 YFSETQ, per germline. The CDR3 spans 16 residues.

The chain carries TRBV4-1 and TRBJ1-2; D ambiguous. The CDR3 is 14 residues long. The V and J ends lost 0 bases and 1 base respectively, with 6 bases between them. Germline V lookup: CDR1 MGHRA, CDR2 YSYEKL. The CDR3 loop reads CASSQEPGNYGYTF. The CDR3 DNA reads TGCGCCAGCAGCCAAGAACCGGGTAACTATGGCTACACCTTC.

The chain recombines TRBV11-2 with TRBJ2-6; weak D call: TRBD1 (6 bases). The CDR3 spans 17 residues. V lost 3 bases and J lost 2, with 14 bases in between. CDR1 SGHAT and CDR2 FQNNGV come from the germline V gene. DNA of the CDR3: TGTGCCAGCAGCTTCGGGACACCCCCGACTGGGGCCAACGTCCTGACTTTC. It is translated as CASSFGTPPTGANVLTF.

This sequence joins TRBV4-1 and TRBJ2-4; a weak D match, TRBD1 (6 bases). Trimming took off 6 bases at V and 0 bases at J, with 12 bases between the two ends. The CDR3 is 15 amino acids. Germline V lookup: CDR1 MGHRA, CDR2 YSYEKL. The CDR3 DNA reads as TGCGCCAGCAGTGATGACAGGCTAGCCAAAAACATTCAGTACTTC. Its protein product is CASSDDRLAKNIQYF.

This clone was detected only once. CDR3 sequence: CAISDTLNTEAFF. CDR3 sequence (DNA): TGTGCCATCTCGGACACCTTGAACACTGAAGCTTTCTTT. The chain is built from TRBV19 and TRBJ1-1; D is perhaps TRBD1 (5 bases). CDR1 and CDR2 (germline): LNHDA, SQIVND (reference sequence). V lost 10 bases, J lost 0 bases, and 12 bases lay in between. The CDR3 is made up of 13 amino acids.

The genes are TRBV28 and TRBJ2-3; tentatively, D is TRBD2 (5 bases). This CDR3 region has 16 residues. Germline V CDR1 and CDR2: MDHEN, SYDVKM. V was shortened by 0 bases and J by 4 bases, with 14 bases between the two germline ends. The CDR3 DNA reads TGTGCCAGCAGTTTATGGCGGCGGGCGGAAGCAGATACGCAGTATTTT. It encodes CASSLWRRAEADTQYF. The whole variable domain, remainder taken from reference TRBV28 and TRBJ2-3, is DVKVTQSSRYLVKRTGEKVFLECVQDMDHENMFWYRQDPGLGLRLIYFSYDVKMKEKGDIPEGYSVSREKKERFSLILESASTNQTSMYLCASSLWRRAEADTQYFGPGTRLTVL.

V is TRBV6-5 and J is TRBJ2-5; D is unresolved. The germline gives CDR1 MNHEY, CDR2 SVGAGI. This CDR3 comprises 13 residues. V was cut by 2 bases and J by 4 bases, with 8 bases left in between. The CDR3 nucleotides are TGTGCCAGCAGTTACCACAGCCCAGAGACCCAGTACTTC. Its protein product is CASSYHSPETQYF.

A few counts support this clone. This rearrangement joins TRBV10-3 to TRBJ2-7, with TRBD1 identical over 7 bases. After removal of 6 bases from V and 4 bases from J, the junction contained 3 bases not matched to a gene. The germline CDR1 and CDR2 sequences are ENHRY and SYGVKD. CDR3 length: 12 residues. CDR3 sequence (DNA): TGTGCCATCAGGGGGACAGAGTACGAGCAGTACTTC. Protein sequence: CAIRGTEYEQYF.